This T cell receptor (beta chain) is from a study of cytomegalovirus exposure and HLA in healthy donors (dated by TCRdb to the late 2010s). Broadly, across the study: According to a later analysis, one platform produced both the 100 to 150 validation repertoires and the roughly 660 repertoires of the first cohort. To predict cytomegalovirus infection status, the study combined high-throughput TCR immunosequencing, statistical association of individual TCRs with disease status, and machine learning. The study was designed to test whether signatures of past pathogen exposure could be identified by cataloging public T cell receptors. Besides the first cohort of 500 to 700 subjects, a separate validation cohort made up of 120 different subjects was used.

Details on this clone: Its target antigen remains unknown. Base qualities are not at hand, and no much larger clone is one base apart.

What the study reported, not specific to this receptor: In a later analysis, TCRs clustered in the first cohort were found to also tend to co-occur in the 100 to 150 validation repertoires, with 94% of cluster scores above 0. A later analysis lacked HLA typing for the validation cohort, so it scored co-occurrence in that cohort across all 110 or so repertoires. The classifier was reported to diagnose cytomegalovirus status with high specificity and sensitivity in both the original and validation cohorts. In vitro tests confirmed that a few of the cytomegalovirus-associated TCR beta chains recognize cytomegalovirus antigens. Most TCR sequences were seen in very few donors, while some public TCRs were found in many individuals. In the study, 150 to 200 TCR beta chains were listed as associated with cytomegalovirus. The authors suggested that the approach could potentially be generalized to other disease states and immunological phenotypes.

CDR1 and CDR2, per the germline V gene (reference sequence), are LNHDA and SQIVND. The CDR3 contains 14 residues, cysteine and phenylalanine counted. The CDR3 DNA has 42 bases and is translated from base 1. Trimming takes 4 bases off V and 6 bases off J; junction bases not matched to a gene: 7. The library relied on the immunoSEQ multiplex PCR assay. In the authors' own workflow: A statistical classification framework was built to diagnose cytomegalovirus status from the catalog of TCR beta chain sequences. The table was pulled from immuneACCESS by TCRdb, which kept in-frame rearrangements only. Such tables lose some clones; where checked, under half of the loss comes from unresolved V genes, and the rest has no known cause. V and J calls and clone size follow that table, whereas D and trimming were derived from the DNA. This sample is represented by about 120,000 clones; approximately 88% of them were singletons. The ten largest clones add up to roughly 2% of the sample.

Separate from the roughly 700-subject first cohort, the validation cohort of 95 to 150 subjects was the group to which the donors belonged. The rearranged segments are TRBV19 and TRBJ2-7, with 9 central nucleotides matching TRBD1. This TCR was recovered from a woman under 30 in good health and CMV-seronegative. The sample taken for sequencing was PBMCs. The DNA sequence is as follows: TGTGCCAGTAGTAACAGGGGGCGTACGGTCGAGCAGTACTTC. It codes for CASSNRGRTVEQYF.